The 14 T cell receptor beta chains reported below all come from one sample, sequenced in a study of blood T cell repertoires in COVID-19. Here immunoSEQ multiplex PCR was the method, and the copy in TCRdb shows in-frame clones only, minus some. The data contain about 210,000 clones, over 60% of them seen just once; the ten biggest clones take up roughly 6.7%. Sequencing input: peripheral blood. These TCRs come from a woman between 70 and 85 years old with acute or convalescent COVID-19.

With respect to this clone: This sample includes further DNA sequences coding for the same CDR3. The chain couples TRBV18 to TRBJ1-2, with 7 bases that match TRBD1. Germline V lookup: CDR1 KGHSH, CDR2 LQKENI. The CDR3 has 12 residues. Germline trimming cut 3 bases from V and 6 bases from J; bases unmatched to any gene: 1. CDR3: CASSPTGNGYTF. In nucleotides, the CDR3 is TGTGCCAGCTCACCGACAGGGAATGGCTACACCTTC.

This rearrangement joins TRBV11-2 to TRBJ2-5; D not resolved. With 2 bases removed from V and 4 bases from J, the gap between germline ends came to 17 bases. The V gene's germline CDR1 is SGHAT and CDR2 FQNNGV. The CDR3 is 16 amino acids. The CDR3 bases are TGTGCCAGCAGCTTATTAGATATGGGCCTCGGAGAGACCCAGTACTTC. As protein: CASSLLDMGLGETQYF. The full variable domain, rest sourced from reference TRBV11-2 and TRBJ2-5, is EAGVAQSPRYKIIEKRQSVAFWCNPISGHATLYWYQQILGQGPKLLIQFQNNGVVDDSQLPKDRFSAERLKGVDSTLKIQPAKLEDSAVYLCASSLLDMGLGETQYFGPGTRLLVL.

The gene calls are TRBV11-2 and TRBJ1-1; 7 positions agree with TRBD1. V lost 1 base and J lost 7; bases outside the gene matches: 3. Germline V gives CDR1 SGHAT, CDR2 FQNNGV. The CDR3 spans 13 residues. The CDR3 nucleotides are TGTGCCAGCAGCTTAGTCCGACAGGGTGAAGCTTTCTTT. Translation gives CASSLVRQGEAFF.

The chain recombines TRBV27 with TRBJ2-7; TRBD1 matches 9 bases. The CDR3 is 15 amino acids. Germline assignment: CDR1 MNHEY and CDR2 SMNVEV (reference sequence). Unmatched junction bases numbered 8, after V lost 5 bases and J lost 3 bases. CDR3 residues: CASSLGTGHHYEQYF. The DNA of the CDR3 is TGTGCCAGCAGTCTTGGGACAGGGCATCACTACGAGCAGTACTTC.

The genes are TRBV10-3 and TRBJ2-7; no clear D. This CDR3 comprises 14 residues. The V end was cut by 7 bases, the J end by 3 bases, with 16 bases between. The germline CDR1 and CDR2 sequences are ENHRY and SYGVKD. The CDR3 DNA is TGTGCCATCACTTACACGGAGCCCCACTACGAGCAGTACGTC. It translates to CAITYTEPHYEQYV.

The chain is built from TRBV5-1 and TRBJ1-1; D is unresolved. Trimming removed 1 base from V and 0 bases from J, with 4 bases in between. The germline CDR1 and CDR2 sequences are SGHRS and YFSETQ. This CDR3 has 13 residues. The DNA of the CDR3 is TGCGCCAGCAGCTTGTTCGTGAACACTGAAGCTTTCTTT. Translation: CASSLFVNTEAFF. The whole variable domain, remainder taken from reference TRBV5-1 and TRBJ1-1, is KAGVTQTPRYLIKTRGQQVTLSCSPISGHRSVSWYQQTPGQGLQFLFEYFSETQRNKGNFPGRFSGRQFSNSRSEMNVSTLELGDSALYLCASSLFVNTEAFFGQGTRLTVV.

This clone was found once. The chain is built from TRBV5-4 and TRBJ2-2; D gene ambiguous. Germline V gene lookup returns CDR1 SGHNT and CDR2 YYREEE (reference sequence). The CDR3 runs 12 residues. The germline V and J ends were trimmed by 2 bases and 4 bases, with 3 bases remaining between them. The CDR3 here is CASSFSTGELFF. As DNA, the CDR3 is TGTGCCAGCAGCTTCAGCACCGGGGAGCTGTTTTTT.

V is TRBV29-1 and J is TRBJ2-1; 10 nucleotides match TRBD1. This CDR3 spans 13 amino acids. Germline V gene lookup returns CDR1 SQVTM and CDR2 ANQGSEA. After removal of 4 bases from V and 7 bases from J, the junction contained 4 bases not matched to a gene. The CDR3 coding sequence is TGCAGCGTTGGGGGACAGGGGAGGAATGAGCAGTTCTTC. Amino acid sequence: CSVGGQGRNEQFF.

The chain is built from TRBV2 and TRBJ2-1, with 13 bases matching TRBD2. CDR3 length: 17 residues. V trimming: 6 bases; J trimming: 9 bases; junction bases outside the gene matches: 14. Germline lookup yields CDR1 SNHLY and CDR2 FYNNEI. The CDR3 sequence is CASSVLGRLAGGFEQFF. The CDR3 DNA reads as TGTGCCAGCAGCGTCTTAGGAAGACTAGCGGGGGGATTTGAGCAGTTCTTC.

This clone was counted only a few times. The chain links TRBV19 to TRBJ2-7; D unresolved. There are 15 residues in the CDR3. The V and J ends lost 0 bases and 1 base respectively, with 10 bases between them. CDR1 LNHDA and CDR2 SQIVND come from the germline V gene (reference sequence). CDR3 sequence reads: CASSIDSTISYEQYF. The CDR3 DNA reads TGTGCCAGTAGTATAGATAGTACCATTTCCTACGAGCAGTACTTC.

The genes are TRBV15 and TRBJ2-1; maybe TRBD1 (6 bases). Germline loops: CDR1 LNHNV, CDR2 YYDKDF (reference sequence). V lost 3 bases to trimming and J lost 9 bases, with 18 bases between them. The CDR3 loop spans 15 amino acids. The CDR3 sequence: CATSSGTARGSEQFF. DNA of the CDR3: TGTGCCACCAGCAGCGGGACCGCGAGGGGGAGTGAGCAGTTCTTC.

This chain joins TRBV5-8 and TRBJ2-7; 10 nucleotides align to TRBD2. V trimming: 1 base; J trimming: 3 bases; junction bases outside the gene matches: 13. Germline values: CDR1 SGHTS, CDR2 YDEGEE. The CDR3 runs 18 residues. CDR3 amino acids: CASSLMPSGGSRHYEQYV. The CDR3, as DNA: TGTGCCAGCAGCTTGATGCCTAGCGGGGGCTCGAGACACTACGAGCAGTACGTC.

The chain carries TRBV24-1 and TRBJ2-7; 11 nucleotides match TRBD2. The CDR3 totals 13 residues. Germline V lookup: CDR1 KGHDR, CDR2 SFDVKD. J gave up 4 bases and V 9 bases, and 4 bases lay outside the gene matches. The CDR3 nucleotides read TGTGCCACCCAACTAGCGGGGGAATACGAGCAGTACTTC. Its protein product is CATQLAGEYEQYF.

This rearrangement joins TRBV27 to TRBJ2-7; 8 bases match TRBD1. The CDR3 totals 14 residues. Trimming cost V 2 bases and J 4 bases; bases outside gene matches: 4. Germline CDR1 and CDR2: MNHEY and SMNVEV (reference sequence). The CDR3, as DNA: TGTGCCAGCAGTTTAGGTTACAGGGGGTACGAGCAGTACTTC. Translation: CASSLGYRGYEQYF.